This note documents a single T cell receptor beta chain sequence. The clone's antigen remains unknown. No per-base quality is available; no much larger clone lies one base away. The data derive from a study of blood T cell repertoires in COVID-19 (dated by TCRdb to about 2020). In the study overall: Collaborator samples came from the United States, Italy and Spain and covered acute and convalescent phases of COVID-19. The prospective study material was composed of cDNA or gDNA derived from T cells, B-cell-depleted T cells, or PBMCs. Deeply sampled blood TCRbeta repertoires from subjects exposed to, actively infected with, or recovered from COVID-19 were included in the dataset. The repertoires were made available in a free public database intended to serve as a resource for research on the immune response to SARS-CoV-2. Samples came from the ongoing ImmuneRACE study (first 160 participants) plus 1,254 subjects from 6 global collaborators. Nearly every sample came with metadata listing a de-identified subject ID, COVID-19 status, age in years and sex. Where available, HLA class I and class II types were obtained from metadata supplied by the sample provider rather than from assay-based typing. Beyond this particular receptor, the publication reports: How much clinical and demographic metadata was included differed by source and by participant, and the metadata was provided uncurated.

TCRbeta CDR3 regions were amplified from genomic DNA using the immunoSEQ Assay, a bias-controlled multiplex PCR. The authors processed their data as follows. The number of nucleated cells in each sample was estimated by amplification of reference gene primers within the assay. Sequence reads were collapsed and filtered to measure the absolute abundance of every unique TCRbeta CDR3 rearrangement. Productive Simpson clonality was computed per sample as the square root of Simpson's diversity index over productive rearrangements. TCRdb took this table from immuneACCESS and kept in-frame rearrangements with V and J called. Such tables lack part of the clones; where checked against another copy, unresolved V genes explain under half of the gap, and the rest is unexplained. V, J and clone size are those of that table, while D and trimming were read from the DNA. The sample table contains roughly 70,000 clones; only one count was recorded for approximately 80% of them. Clones ranked in the top ten supply 18% of the sample.

Another Seattle source contributed samples from volunteer blood donors who had recovered from COVID-19. Whole blood was collected in K2EDTA tubes by collaborating institutions according to the institutions' own protocols. For TCRbeta analysis, collaborator samples were shipped as frozen whole blood, as isolated PBMCs, or as DNA extracted from either sample type. The sequence derives from a man in his 70s who had recovered from COVID-19. The sample consisted of peripheral blood.

The CDR3 reads CASSPRGSNTGELFF. The DNA sequence reads TGTGCCAGTAGCCCGAGGGGGTCGAACACCGGGGAGCTGTTTTTT. Recombination joined TRBV19 with TRBJ2-2, with a weak D call of TRBD1 (6 bases match). Reading from cysteine to phenylalanine, the CDR3 counts 15 amino acids. Of all the DNA, just the CDR3 is kept, 45 bases in frame from base 1. V is clipped by 6 bases and J by 0 bases, and the sequence between their germline boundaries is 11 bases long. Per the germline V gene (reference sequence), LNHDA is the CDR1 and SQIVND is the CDR2.